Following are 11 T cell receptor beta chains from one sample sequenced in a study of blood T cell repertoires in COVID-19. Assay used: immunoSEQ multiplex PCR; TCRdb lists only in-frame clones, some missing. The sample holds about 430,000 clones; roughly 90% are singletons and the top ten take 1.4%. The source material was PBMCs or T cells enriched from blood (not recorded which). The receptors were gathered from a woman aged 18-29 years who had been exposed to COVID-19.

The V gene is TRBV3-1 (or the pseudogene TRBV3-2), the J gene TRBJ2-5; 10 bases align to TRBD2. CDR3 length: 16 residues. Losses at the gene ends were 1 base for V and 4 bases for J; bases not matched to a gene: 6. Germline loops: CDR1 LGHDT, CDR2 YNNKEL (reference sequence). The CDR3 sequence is CASSQGRAGGRETQYF. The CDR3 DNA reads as TGTGCCAGCAGCCAAGGGCGAGCGGGGGGGCGAGAGACCCAGTACTTC.

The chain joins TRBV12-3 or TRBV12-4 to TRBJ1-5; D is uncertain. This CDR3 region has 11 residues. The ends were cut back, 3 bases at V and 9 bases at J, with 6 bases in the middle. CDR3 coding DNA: TGTGCCAGCAGTTTTACCGGGCCCCAGCATTTT. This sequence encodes CASSFTGPQHF.

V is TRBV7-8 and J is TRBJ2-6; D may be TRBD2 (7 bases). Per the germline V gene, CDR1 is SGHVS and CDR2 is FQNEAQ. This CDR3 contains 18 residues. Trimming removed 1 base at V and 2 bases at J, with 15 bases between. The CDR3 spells CASSLGRGAKPGANVLTF. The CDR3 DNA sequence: TGTGCCAGCAGCTTAGGACGGGGGGCTAAGCCTGGGGCCAACGTCCTGACTTTC. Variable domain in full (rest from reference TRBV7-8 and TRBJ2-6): GAGVSQSPRYKVAKRGQDVALRCDPISGHVSLFWYQQALGQGPEFLTYFQNEAQLDKSGLPSDRFFAERPEGSVSTLKIQRTQQEDSAVYLCASSLGRGAKPGANVLTFGAGSRLTVL.

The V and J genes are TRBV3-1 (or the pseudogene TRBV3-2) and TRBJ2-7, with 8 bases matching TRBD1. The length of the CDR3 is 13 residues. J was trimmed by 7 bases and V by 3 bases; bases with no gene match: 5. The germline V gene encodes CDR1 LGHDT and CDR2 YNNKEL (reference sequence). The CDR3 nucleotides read TGTGCCAGCAGCCAGACAGGGGATCGGGAGCAGTACTTC. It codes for CASSQTGDREQYF.

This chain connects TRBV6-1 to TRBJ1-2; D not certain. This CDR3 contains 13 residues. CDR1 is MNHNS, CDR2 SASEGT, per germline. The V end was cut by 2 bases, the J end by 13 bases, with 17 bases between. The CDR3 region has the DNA TGTGCCAGCAGTGAATCGAGGGCCTTGCGCTTCACCTTC. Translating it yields CASSESRALRFTF.

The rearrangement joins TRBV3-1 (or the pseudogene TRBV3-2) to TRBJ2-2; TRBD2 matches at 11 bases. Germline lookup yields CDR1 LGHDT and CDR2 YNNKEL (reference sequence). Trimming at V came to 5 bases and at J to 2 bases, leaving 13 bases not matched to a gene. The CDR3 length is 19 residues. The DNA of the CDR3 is TGTGCCAGCAGCAAAAACCCACCGGGACTAGCGGTAAACACCGGGGAGCTGTTTTTT. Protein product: CASSKNPPGLAVNTGELFF.

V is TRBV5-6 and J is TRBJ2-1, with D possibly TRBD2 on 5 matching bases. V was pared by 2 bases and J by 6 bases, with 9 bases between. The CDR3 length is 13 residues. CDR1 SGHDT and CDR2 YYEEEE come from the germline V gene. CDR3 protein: CASSFGGLNEQFF. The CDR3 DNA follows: TGTGCCAGCAGCTTCGGCGGACTCAATGAGCAGTTCTTC.

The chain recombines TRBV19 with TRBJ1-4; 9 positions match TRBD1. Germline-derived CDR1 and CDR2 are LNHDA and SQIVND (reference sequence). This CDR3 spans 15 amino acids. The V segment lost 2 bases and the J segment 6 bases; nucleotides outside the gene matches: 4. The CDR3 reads CASSIQTGGDEKLFF. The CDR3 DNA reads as TGTGCCAGTAGTATACAAACAGGGGGCGATGAAAAACTGTTTTTT.

The CDR3 is CASSLHQGLNTEAFF. The CDR3 nucleotides are TGTGCCAGCAGTTTACACCAGGGGCTGAACACTGAAGCTTTCTTT. The chain is built from TRBV27 and TRBJ1-1; D may be TRBD1 (6 bases). V lost 2 bases, J lost 0 bases, and 10 bases lay in between. Germline CDR1 MNHEY, CDR2 SMNVEV (reference sequence). The CDR3 has 15 amino acids.

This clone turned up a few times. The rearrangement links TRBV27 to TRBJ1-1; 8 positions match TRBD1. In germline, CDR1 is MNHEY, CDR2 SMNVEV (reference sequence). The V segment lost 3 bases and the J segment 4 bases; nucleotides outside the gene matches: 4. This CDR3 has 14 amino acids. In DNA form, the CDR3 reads TGTGCCAGCAGTTTCGGACAGGGAGGCACTGAAGCTTTCTTT. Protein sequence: CASSFGQGGTEAFF.

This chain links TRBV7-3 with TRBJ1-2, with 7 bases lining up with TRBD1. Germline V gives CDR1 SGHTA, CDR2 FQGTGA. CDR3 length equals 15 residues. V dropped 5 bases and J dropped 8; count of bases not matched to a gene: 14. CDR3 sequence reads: CASSAGQTGPGGYTF. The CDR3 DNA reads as TGTGCCAGCAGCGCGGGGCAGACAGGGCCGGGCGGCTACACCTTC.